The clone carrying this T cell receptor beta chain was seen more than once but under ten times. This sample is part of a study of blood T cell repertoires in COVID-19. Study-wide background: Nucleic acid was either cDNA or gDNA, and it came from T cells, B-cell-depleted T cells, or PBMCs.

Authors' analysis steps: Estimation of nucleated cell counts relied on the amplification of reference gene primers. The method was immunoSEQ multiplex PCR; TCRdb's version includes in-frame clones alone and lacks a portion of them. That table is the source of V, J and clone size, and D and trimming were worked out from the DNA. The sample shows roughly 370,000 clones, around 87% of them seen only once. CDR3 length equals 15 residues. Trimming cost V 5 bases and J 1 base, with 9 bases left between them. CDR1 is MNHEY, CDR2 SVGAGI, per germline. The J gene is TRBJ2-6, the V gene TRBV6-5, with D possibly matching TRBD1 (6 bases). This receptor was identified in a woman aged 45-59 years who had recovered from COVID-19. The specimen sequenced was PBMCs or T cells enriched from blood (not recorded which). In DNA form, the CDR3 reads TGTGCCAGCAGTAAGGGGGAATCTGGGGCCAACGTCCTGACTTTC. Protein sequence: CASSKGESGANVLTF.